Shown below are 8 T cell receptor beta chains from a single sample sequenced in a study of identical twins. MiXCR, applied by TCRdb to the 5' RACE reads, yields one record per CDR3 protein. The sample has 1.5 million to 2 million distinct CDR3 sequences, more than 30% seen once. Source material: cord blood. These receptors came from a newborn girl in good health.

This sequence joins TRBV14 and TRBJ1-4; D might be TRBD1 (5 bases). The CDR3 is 18 amino acids. Per the germline V gene, CDR1 is SGHDN and CDR2 is FVKESK. V lost 4 bases and J 0 bases, leaving 18 bases between the germline ends. The CDR3 here is CASSPNWGGIATNEKLFF. CDR3 nucleotides: TGTGCCAGCAGCCCCAACTGGGGGGGTATTGCAACTAATGAAAAACTGTTTTTT.

This clonotype has a single count. V is TRBV2 and J is TRBJ2-7, with 8 bases fitting TRBD2. Germline loops: CDR1 SNHLY, CDR2 FYNNEI. CDR3 length: 15 residues. The ends lost 6 bases at V and 0 bases at J; junction bases unmatched: 7. Written as DNA, the CDR3 is TGTGCCAGCAGCAGACTAGCGCAAAACTCCTACGAGCAGTACTTC. This translates into CASSRLAQNSYEQYF.

This clonotype was recorded a few times. The CDR3 sequence: CASSPGRRPTNYGYTF. CDR3 coding DNA: TGTGCCAGCAGCCCCGGACGGAGGCCAACTAACTATGGCTACACCTTC. The V gene is TRBV14, the J gene TRBJ1-2; D remains ambiguous. The V gene's germline CDR1 is SGHDN and CDR2 FVKESK. The V end lost 4 bases, the J end lost 0 bases, and 15 bases lay between the germline ends. The CDR3 has 16 residues.

This clonotype was seen repeatedly, ten times or more. The CDR3 protein is CASRTGTMNTEAFF. The CDR3 DNA follows: TGTGCCAGCAGGACAGGGACGATGAACACTGAAGCTTTCTTT. V gene TRBV7-2 combines with J gene TRBJ1-1; 7 bases line up with TRBD1. Germline CDR1 reads SGHTA; CDR2 reads FQGNSA. The CDR3 is 14 residues long. Trimming took 6 bases from V and 0 from J; bases not matched to a gene: 4.

This clonotype has more than one count but fewer than ten. This sequence joins TRBV27 and TRBJ1-6; D perhaps matches TRBD1 (6 bases). The CDR3 contains 22 residues. CDR1 is MNHEY, CDR2 SMNVEV, per germline (reference sequence). The V end was cut by 4 bases, the J end by 1 base, with 29 bases between. CDR3 DNA: TGTGCCAGCAGTTCAACAACAGGGACTCCCTGGCTCGAAGGGTCCTATAATTCACCCCTCCACTTT. Translating gives CASSSTTGTPWLEGSYNSPLHF.

CDR3 in amino acids: CASSLGTSGLNEQFF. The CDR3 nucleotides read TGTGCCAGCAGCTTAGGGACTAGCGGGCTCAATGAGCAGTTCTTC. The V call is TRBV7-9, the J call TRBJ2-1; the match to TRBD2 covers 11 bases. This CDR3 region has 15 residues. In germline, CDR1 is SEHNR, CDR2 FQNEAQ (reference sequence). After removal of 1 base from V and 6 bases from J, the junction contained 2 bases not matched to a gene.

The rearrangement joins TRBV2 to TRBJ2-1; 9 bases are a match to TRBD2. The CDR3 has 15 amino acids. Germline V gives CDR1 SNHLY, CDR2 FYNNEI. J gave up 5 bases and V 3 bases, and 5 bases lay outside the gene matches. This CDR3 is CASSDFSGRNNEQFF. The CDR3 nucleotides are TGTGCCAGCAGTGATTTTAGCGGGAGAAACAATGAGCAGTTCTTC.

This clonotype came up many times. The chain is built from TRBV29-1 and TRBJ2-5; D perhaps matches TRBD2 (6 bases). Germline loops: CDR1 SQVTM, CDR2 ANQGSEA. The CDR3 sequence is 13 residues long. V lost 5 bases and J 2 bases, leaving 12 bases between the germline ends. Here the CDR3 DNA reads TGCAGCGTTTGCCCTAGCGTACAAGAGACCCAGTACTTC. It translates to CSVCPSVQETQYF.